The 18 T cell receptor beta chains presented below share a single source sample, sequenced in a study of blood T cell repertoires in COVID-19. Libraries were prepared by immunoSEQ multiplex PCR; TCRdb keeps only in-frame clonotypes and omits some of them. The sample holds under 200,000 clones; 87% are singletons and the top ten take 3.5% to 4%. Sequencing input: peripheral blood. The receptors come from a woman between 55 and 75 years old who had recovered from COVID-19.

The J gene is TRBJ1-5, the V gene TRBV10-2; TRBD1 matches at 9 bases. The junction had 7 bases not matched to a gene; V was cut back by 4 bases and J by 9 bases. This CDR3 spans 14 amino acids. Germline values: CDR1 WSHSY, CDR2 SAAADI. CDR3 coding DNA: TGCGCCAGCAGTGGAGGGGACAGGGTTGGGCCCCAGCATTTT. Translating gives CASSGGDRVGPQHF.

This clone was detected only once. The chain employs TRBV6-5 and TRBJ1-2, with TRBD1 identical over 8 bases. From germline, CDR1 is MNHEY and CDR2 SVGAGI. The V segment lost 0 bases and the J segment 2 bases; nucleotides outside the gene matches: 5. This CDR3 spans 16 amino acids. The DNA of the CDR3 is TGTGCCAGCAGTTACTCACAGGGGGGGACGAACTATGGCTACACCTTC. It codes for CASSYSQGGTNYGYTF.

The gene calls are TRBV7-6 and TRBJ2-7; 14 positions agree with TRBD2. The ends lost 5 bases at V and 3 bases at J; junction bases unmatched: 9. CDR3 length: 17 amino acids. Looked up from germline, CDR1 is SGHVS and CDR2 is FNYEAQ. CDR3 sequence: CASSQTSGGVSVYEQYF. The CDR3 DNA sequence: TGTGCCAGCAGCCAGACTAGCGGGGGGGTTTCCGTCTACGAGCAGTACTTC. The full variable domain, with the rest looked up from reference TRBV7-6 and TRBJ2-7, is GAGVSQSPRYKVTKRGQDVALRCDPISGHVSLYWYRQALGQGPEFLTYFNYEAQQDKSGLPNDRFSAERPEGSISTLTIQRTEQRDSAMYRCASSQTSGGVSVYEQYFGPGTRLTVT.

This sequence joins TRBV5-1 and TRBJ1-3; the D gene is possibly TRBD1 (5 bases). The CDR3 sequence is 14 residues long. Trimming took 7 bases from V and 2 from J, leaving 13 bases between them. Per germline, CDR1 SGHRS and CDR2 YFSETQ. The CDR3 is CASAQGQPGNTIYF. The CDR3 DNA reads TGCGCCAGCGCCCAAGGACAACCTGGAAACACCATATATTTT.

The gene calls are TRBV7-3 and TRBJ2-5, with TRBD2 as a possible D gene (7 bases). The ends were cut back, 3 bases at V and 5 bases at J, with 13 bases in the middle. Germline-derived CDR1 and CDR2 are SGHTA and FQGTGA. The CDR3 is 14 residues long. CDR3 sequence (DNA): TGTGCCAGCAGCTTCGGGGGGCCAGCTGAGACCCAGTACTTC. It codes for CASSFGGPAETQYF.

To note about this clone: The sample has other DNA sequences that encode this CDR3 too. J is TRBJ1-5 and V is TRBV6-6, with 7 bases fitting TRBD1. In germline, CDR1 is MNHNY, CDR2 SVGAGI (reference sequence). The CDR3 runs 14 residues. J lost 3 bases, V lost 4 bases, and 3 bases had no gene match. The CDR3 nucleotides are TGTGCCAGCAGTTCTACAGGGGCCAATCAGCCCCAGCATTTT. This encodes CASSSTGANQPQHF.

This clone was observed once. This chain links TRBV11-1 with TRBJ1-1; D unclear. The CDR3 runs to 14 residues. Germline assignment: CDR1 SGHAT and CDR2 FQDESV (reference sequence). The germline V and J ends were trimmed by 6 bases and 3 bases, with 14 bases remaining between them. CDR3 sequence: CASRTPGADTEAFF. The CDR3 bases are TGTGCCAGCAGAACTCCGGGAGCGGACACTGAAGCTTTCTTT.

CDR3 nucleotide sequence: TGTGCCACCAGCAGACCCGGTTACGAGACCCAGTACTTC. Residues: CATSRPGYETQYF. The gene calls are TRBV15 and TRBJ2-5; D is ambiguous. The CDR3 runs 13 residues. Trimming left V 2 bases short and J 5 bases short, with 9 bases between. Germline V CDR1 and CDR2: LNHNV, YYDKDF (reference sequence).

Only one count was recorded for this clone. The chain has TRBV5-4 and TRBJ1-2; 8 bases fit TRBD1. Trimming took 9 bases from V and 2 from J; bases not matched to a gene: 12. The germline V gene encodes CDR1 SGHNT and CDR2 YYREEE (reference sequence). The CDR3 consists of 15 residues. The CDR3 reads CATQAGTGENYGYTF. CDR3 sequence (DNA): TGTGCCACCCAGGCCGGGACAGGAGAAAACTATGGCTACACCTTC.

The V call is TRBV12-1, the J call TRBJ1-1. TRBV12-1 is flagged as a pseudogene. This CDR3 is built from 17 residues. The DNA for the CDR3 is TGTGCCAGCAGCCCTCGGGATGGGGTTCGTTTGAACACTGAAGCTTTCTTT. Its translation: CASSPRDGVRLNTEAFF.

The chain is built from TRBV3-1 (or the pseudogene TRBV3-2) and TRBJ2-7; perhaps TRBD1 as D (6 bases). This CDR3 contains 14 residues. Trimming stripped 4 bases from V and 6 bases from J, with 16 bases between. Germline V lookup: CDR1 LGHDT, CDR2 YNNKEL (reference sequence). The DNA for the CDR3 is TGTGCCAGCAGCCCGTCGGACAGAAAGGTCGAGCAGTACTTC. It specifies CASSPSDRKVEQYF.

The chain links TRBV6-5 to TRBJ1-3; 8 bases are shared with TRBD1. Germline V lookup: CDR1 MNHEY, CDR2 SVGAGI. J was trimmed by 9 bases and V by 4 bases; bases with no gene match: 8. The CDR3 consists of 14 residues. The chain's CDR3 is CASSSLGTGGTIYF. DNA for the CDR3: TGTGCCAGCAGTTCCCTTGGGACAGGAGGCACCATATATTTT.

The J gene is TRBJ2-1, the V gene TRBV15, with D maybe TRBD1 (6 bases). CDR1 and CDR2 from the germline V gene are LNHNV and YYDKDF (reference sequence). Trimming took off 1 base at V and 6 bases at J, with 13 bases between the two ends. The length of the CDR3 is 15 residues. CDR3 loop: CATSRARTEPNEQFF. As DNA, the CDR3 is TGTGCCACCAGCAGAGCTCGGACAGAGCCCAATGAGCAGTTCTTC. The complete variable domain, with remaining parts taken from reference TRBV15 and TRBJ2-1, reads DAMVIQNPRYQVTQFGKPVTLSCSQTLNHNVMYWYQQKSSQAPKLLFHYYDKDFNNEADTPDNFQSRRPNTSFCFLDIRSPGLGDTAMYLCATSRARTEPNEQFFGPGTRLTVL.

J is TRBJ1-2 and V is TRBV6-6; TRBD1 agrees at 7 bases. V shed 6 bases and J 6 bases; nucleotides not matched to a gene: 4. This CDR3 spans 12 amino acids. Germline values: CDR1 MNHNY, CDR2 SVGAGI (reference sequence). CDR3 coding DNA: TGTGCCAGCAGAAGGGACAGACATGGCTACACCTTC. Its protein product is CASRRDRHGYTF.

This rearrangement joins TRBV12-5 to TRBJ2-3; D possibly corresponds to TRBD1 (6 bases). Per germline, CDR1 LGHNT and CDR2 FRNRAP. The CDR3 loop spans 18 amino acids. Deletions cut 3 bases from V and 3 bases from J, with 22 bases between. CDR3 sequence: CASGLLDSRGFSTDTQYF. CDR3 nucleotide sequence: TGTGCTAGTGGTTTACTTGACTCAAGGGGGTTTTCGACAGATACGCAGTATTTT.

The genes are TRBV19 and TRBJ1-6; D is uncertain. The CDR3 is made up of 13 amino acids. Trimming took off 5 bases at V and 7 bases at J, with 9 bases between the two ends. Germline assignment: CDR1 LNHDA and CDR2 SQIVND (reference sequence). CDR3 in DNA: TGTGCCAGTAGTGAAACTGTAAATTCACCCCTCCACTTT. This translates into CASSETVNSPLHF.

The chain links TRBV6-5 to TRBJ1-5, with D tentatively TRBD1 (5 bases). The V end was cut by 11 bases, the J end by 4 bases, with 9 bases between. The germline gives CDR1 MNHEY, CDR2 SVGAGI. The CDR3 runs to 11 residues. The CDR3 protein is CAGGVNQPQHF. The CDR3, as DNA: TGTGCCGGAGGGGTTAATCAGCCCCAGCATTTT.

This chain links TRBV4-1 with TRBJ2-3; a weak D match, TRBD1 (5 bases). V lost 4 bases and J 4 bases, leaving 12 bases between the germline ends. The CDR3 covers 14 residues. Germline V gene lookup returns CDR1 MGHRA and CDR2 YSYEKL. CDR3 in amino acids: CASSLLGVADTQYF. CDR3 nucleotides: TGCGCCAGCAGCCTCTTAGGGGTTGCAGATACGCAGTATTTT.